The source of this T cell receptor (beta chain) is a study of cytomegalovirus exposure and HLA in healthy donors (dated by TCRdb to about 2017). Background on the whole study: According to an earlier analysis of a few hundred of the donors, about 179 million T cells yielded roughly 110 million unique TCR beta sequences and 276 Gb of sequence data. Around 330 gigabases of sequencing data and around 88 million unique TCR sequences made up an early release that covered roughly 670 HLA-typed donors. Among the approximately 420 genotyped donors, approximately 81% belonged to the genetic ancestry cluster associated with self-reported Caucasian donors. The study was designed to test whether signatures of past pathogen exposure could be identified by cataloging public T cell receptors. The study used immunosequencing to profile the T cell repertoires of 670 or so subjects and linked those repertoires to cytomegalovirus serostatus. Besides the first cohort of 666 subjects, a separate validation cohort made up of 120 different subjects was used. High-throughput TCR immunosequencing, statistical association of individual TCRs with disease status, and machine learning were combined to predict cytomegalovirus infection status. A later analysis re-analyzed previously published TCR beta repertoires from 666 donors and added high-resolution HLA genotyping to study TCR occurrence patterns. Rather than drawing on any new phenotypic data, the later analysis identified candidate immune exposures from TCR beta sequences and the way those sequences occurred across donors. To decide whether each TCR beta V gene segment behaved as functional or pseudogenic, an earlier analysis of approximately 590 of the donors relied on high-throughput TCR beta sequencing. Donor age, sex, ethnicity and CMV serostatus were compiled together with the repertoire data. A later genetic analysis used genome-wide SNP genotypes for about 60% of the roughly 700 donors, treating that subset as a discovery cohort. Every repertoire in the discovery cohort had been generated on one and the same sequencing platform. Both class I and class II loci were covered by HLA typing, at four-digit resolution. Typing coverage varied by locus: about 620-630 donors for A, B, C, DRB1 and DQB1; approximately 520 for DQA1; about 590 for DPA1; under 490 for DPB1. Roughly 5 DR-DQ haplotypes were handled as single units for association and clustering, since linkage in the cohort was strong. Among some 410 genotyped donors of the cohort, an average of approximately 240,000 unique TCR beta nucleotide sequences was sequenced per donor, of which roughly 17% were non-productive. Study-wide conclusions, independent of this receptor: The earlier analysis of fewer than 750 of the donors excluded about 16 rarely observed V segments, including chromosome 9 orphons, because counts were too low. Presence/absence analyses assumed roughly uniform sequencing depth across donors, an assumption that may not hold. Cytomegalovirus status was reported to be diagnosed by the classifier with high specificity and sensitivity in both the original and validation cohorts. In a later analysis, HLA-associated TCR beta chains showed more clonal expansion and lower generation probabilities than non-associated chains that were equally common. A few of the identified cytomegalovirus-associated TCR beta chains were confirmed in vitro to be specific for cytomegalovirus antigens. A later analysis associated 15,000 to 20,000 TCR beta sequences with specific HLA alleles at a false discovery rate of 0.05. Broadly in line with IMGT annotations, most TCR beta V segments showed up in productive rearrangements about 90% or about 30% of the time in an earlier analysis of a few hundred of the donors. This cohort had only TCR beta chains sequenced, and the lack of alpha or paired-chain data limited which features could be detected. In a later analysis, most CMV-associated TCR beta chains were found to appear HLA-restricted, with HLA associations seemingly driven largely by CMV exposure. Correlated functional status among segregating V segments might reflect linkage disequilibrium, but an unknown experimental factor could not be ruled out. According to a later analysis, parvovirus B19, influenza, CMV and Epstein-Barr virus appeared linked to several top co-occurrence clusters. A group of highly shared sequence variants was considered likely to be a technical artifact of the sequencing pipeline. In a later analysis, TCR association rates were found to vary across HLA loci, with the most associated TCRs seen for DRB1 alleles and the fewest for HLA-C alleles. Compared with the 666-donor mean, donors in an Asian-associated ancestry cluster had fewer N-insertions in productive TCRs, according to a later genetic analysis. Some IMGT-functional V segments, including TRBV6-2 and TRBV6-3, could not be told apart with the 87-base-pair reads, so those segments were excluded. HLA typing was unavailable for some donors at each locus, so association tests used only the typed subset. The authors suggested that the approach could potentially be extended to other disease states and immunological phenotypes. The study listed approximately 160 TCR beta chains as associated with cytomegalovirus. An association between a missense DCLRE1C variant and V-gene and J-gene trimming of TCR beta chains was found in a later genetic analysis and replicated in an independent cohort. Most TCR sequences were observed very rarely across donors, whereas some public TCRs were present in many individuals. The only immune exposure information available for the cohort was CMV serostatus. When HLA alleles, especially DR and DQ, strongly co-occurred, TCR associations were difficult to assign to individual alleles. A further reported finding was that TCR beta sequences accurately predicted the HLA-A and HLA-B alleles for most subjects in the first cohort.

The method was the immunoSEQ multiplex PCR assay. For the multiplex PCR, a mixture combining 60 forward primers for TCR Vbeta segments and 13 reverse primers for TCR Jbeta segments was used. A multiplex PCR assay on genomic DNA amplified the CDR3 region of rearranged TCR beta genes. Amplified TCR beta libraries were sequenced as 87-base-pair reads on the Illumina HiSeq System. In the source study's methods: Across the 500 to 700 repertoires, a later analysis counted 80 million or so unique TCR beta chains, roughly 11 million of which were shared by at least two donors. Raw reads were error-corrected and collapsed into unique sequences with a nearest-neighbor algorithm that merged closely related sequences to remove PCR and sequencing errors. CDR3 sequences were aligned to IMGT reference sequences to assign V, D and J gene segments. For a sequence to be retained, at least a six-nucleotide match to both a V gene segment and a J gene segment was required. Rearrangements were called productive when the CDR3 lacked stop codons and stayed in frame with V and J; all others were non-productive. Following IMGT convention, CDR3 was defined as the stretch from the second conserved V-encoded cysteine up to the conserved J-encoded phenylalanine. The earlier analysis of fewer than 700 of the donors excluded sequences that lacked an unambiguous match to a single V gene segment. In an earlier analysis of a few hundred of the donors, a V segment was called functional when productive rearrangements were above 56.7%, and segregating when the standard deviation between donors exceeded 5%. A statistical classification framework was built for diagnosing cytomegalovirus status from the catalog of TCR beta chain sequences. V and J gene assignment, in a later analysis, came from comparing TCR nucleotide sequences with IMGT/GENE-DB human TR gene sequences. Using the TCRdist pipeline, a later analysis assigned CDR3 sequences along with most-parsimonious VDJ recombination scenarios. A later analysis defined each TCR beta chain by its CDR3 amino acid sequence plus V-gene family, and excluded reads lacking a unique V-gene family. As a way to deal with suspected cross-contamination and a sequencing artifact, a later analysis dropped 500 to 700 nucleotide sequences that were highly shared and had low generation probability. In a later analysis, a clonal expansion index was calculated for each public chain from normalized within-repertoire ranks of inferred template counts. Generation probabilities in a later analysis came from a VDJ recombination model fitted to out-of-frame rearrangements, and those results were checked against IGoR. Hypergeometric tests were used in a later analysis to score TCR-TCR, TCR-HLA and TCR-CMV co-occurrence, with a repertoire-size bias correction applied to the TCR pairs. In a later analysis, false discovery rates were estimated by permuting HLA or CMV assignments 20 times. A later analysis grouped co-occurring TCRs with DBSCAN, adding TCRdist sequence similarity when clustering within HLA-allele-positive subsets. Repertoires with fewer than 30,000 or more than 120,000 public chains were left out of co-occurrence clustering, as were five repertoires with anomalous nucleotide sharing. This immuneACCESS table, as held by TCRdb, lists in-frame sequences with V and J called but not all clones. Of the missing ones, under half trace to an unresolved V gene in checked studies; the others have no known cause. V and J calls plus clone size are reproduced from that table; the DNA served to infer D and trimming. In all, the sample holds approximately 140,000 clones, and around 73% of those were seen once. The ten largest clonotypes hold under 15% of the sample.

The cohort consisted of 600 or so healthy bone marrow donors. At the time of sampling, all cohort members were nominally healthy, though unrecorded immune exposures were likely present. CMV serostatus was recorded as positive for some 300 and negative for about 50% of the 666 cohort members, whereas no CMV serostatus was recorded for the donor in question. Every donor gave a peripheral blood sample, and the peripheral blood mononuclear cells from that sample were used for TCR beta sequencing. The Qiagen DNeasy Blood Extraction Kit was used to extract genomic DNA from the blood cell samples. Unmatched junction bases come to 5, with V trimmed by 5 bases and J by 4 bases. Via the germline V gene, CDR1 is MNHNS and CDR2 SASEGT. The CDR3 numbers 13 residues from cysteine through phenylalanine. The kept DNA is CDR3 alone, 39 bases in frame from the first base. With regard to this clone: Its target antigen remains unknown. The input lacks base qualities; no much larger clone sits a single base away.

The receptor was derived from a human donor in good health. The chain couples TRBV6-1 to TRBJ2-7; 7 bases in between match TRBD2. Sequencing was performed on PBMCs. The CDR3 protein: CASSFGGSYEQYF. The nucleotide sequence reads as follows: TGTGCCAGCAGTTTCGGCGGGAGTTACGAGCAGTACTTC.